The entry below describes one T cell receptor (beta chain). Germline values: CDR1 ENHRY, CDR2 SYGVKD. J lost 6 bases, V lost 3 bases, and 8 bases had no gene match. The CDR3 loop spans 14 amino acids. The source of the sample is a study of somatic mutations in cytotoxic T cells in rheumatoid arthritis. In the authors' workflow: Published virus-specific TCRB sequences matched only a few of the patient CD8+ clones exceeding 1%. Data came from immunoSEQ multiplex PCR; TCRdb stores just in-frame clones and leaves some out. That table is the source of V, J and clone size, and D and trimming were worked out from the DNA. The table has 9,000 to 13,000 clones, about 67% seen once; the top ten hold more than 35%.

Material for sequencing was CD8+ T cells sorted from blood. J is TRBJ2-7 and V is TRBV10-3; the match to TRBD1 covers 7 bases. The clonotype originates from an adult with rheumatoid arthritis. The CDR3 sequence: CAISDGQGVGEQYF. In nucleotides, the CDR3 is TGTGCCATCAGTGACGGGCAGGGGGTCGGCGAGCAGTACTTC.